This record concerns one T cell receptor (beta chain) sequence. During active infection, Seattle patients enrolled and were then monitored through disease. This entry belongs to a study of blood T cell repertoires in COVID-19. CDR3 size: 14 residues. Germline V gene data show CDR1 as SGHRS and CDR2 as YFSETQ. J gave up 4 bases and V 7 bases, and 6 bases lay outside the gene matches. In the study's own analysis: Estimated nucleated cell counts came from reference gene primer amplification. TCRdb's copy holds only in-frame clones and misses some; the assay was immunoSEQ multiplex PCR. The DNA gave D and trimming, while V, J and clone size come from that table. The sample shows about 88,000 clones, around 90% of them seen only once.

The chain combines TRBV5-1 with TRBJ2-3; 10 bases are shared with TRBD2. Sequenced sample: peripheral blood. The origin of this receptor is a young man with COVID-19, enrolled during active disease. CDR3 residues: CASGLAGGSDTQYF. CDR3 nucleotides: TGCGCCAGCGGGTTAGCGGGAGGTTCAGATACGCAGTATTTT.